This TCR beta chain is from a study of OX40 agonist ivuxolimab in advanced cancers. Whole-study results and caveats: CD8+ T cells (on average) carried more expanded clones than CD4+ T cells.

Data came from immunoSEQ multiplex PCR; TCRdb stores just in-frame clones and leaves some out. In the table there are about 83,000 clones, under 90% of which are singletons. The CDR3 is 15 residues long. The V gene's germline CDR1 is SGHNT and CDR2 YENEEA. V shed 2 bases, J shed 3 bases, and the junction held 1 base outside the gene matches. A word on this clone: Its antigen is undetermined.

Patients were ineligible given autoimmune disease history or systemic immunosuppression. Sequenced material: CD4+ or CD8+ T cells sorted from blood, taken in a trial of the OX40 agonist ivuxolimab. The TCR sequence derives from an adult with an advanced solid tumor such as melanoma, head and neck, liver or kidney cancer. The chain recombines TRBV11-3 with TRBJ2-2; 9 bases fit TRBD1. The CDR3 loop is CASSLRQGDTGELFF. CDR3 in DNA: TGTGCCAGCAGCTTAAGACAGGGGGACACCGGGGAGCTGTTTTTT.